These 23 T cell receptor beta chains were all obtained from the same sample, sequenced in a study of cytomegalovirus exposure and HLA in healthy donors. Primers included in the PCR were 60 Vbeta and 13 Jbeta primers. TCRdb's copy holds only in-frame clones and misses some; the assay was immunoSEQ multiplex PCR. The table records some 170,000 clones, 81% of them present only once. Sequencing was carried out using PBMCs. The receptors were sampled from a woman aged 45-60 years in good health and CMV-seronegative.

In regard to this clone: One end of the junction is discordant with germline, which a read error may explain. The rearrangement uses TRBV18 and TRBJ1-2; weak D call: TRBD1 (6 bases). The CDR3 is 14 amino acids. The germline CDR1 and CDR2 sequences are KGHSH and LQKENI. The CDR3 sequence: CASSPDRDYYGYAF. Written as DNA, the CDR3 is TGTGCCAGCTCACCGGACAGAGACTACTATGGCTACGCCTTC.

This chain connects TRBV19 to TRBJ1-6; 9 nucleotides agree with TRBD1. This CDR3 has 15 residues. Losses at the gene ends were 5 bases for V and 10 bases for J; bases not matched to a gene: 9. Germline V gene sequence: CDR1 LNHDA, CDR2 SQIVND (reference sequence). The CDR3 sequence is CASSAQGAISSPLHF. The CDR3 DNA reads as TGTGCCAGTAGTGCACAGGGGGCGATTAGCTCACCCCTCCACTTT.

This chain joins TRBV9 and TRBJ2-7; D perhaps matches TRBD1 (6 bases). Germline values: CDR1 SGDLS, CDR2 YYNGEE. Trimming removed 3 bases from V and 5 bases from J, with 24 bases in between. The CDR3 runs to 17 residues. The CDR3 bases are TGTGCCAGCAGCGACCCCGGGGCAGGGGAATTAGTGGACGAGCAGTACTTC. Translated: CASSDPGAGELVDEQYF.

CDR3 sequence (DNA): TGTGCCAGCAGTTTAGCCGGACTTGGGGATACGCAGTATTTT. Amino acids: CASSLAGLGDTQYF. This rearrangement joins TRBV27 to TRBJ2-3; possible D gene TRBD2, 5 bases. V lost 2 bases and J lost 6, with 12 bases in between. CDR3 length: 14 residues. Germline V lookup: CDR1 MNHEY, CDR2 SMNVEV (reference sequence).

This clone was seen a handful of times. This chain uses TRBV29-1 with TRBJ2-5, with 9 bases aligning to TRBD1. Germline V lookup: CDR1 SQVTM, CDR2 ANQGSEA. V lost 2 bases and J lost 4; bases outside the gene matches: 8. The CDR3 contains 15 residues. The CDR3 region is CSVEPGQGEGETQYF. CDR3 DNA sequence: TGCAGCGTTGAACCGGGACAGGGAGAGGGAGAGACCCAGTACTTC.

This clone was found a few times. CDR3 amino acids: CASSDTTSGKYNEQFF. CDR3 DNA sequence: TGTGCCAGCAGTGACACGACTAGCGGGAAGTACAATGAGCAGTTCTTC. The chain joins TRBV6-4 to TRBJ2-1; 11 nucleotides line up with TRBD2. V lost 2 bases and J lost 4; bases outside the gene matches: 4. The CDR3 has 16 amino acids. Germline V gives CDR1 MRHNA, CDR2 SNTAGT.

In this sample, this clone turned up a few times. The chain uses TRBV2 and TRBJ1-1; tentative D call: TRBD1 (5 bases). The CDR3 consists of 12 residues. Germline V gene sequence: CDR1 SNHLY, CDR2 FYNNEI. Deletions cut 7 bases from V and 3 bases from J, with 9 bases between. The CDR3: CASIQVYTEAFF. The CDR3 DNA reads as TGTGCCAGCATACAGGTGTACACTGAAGCTTTCTTT.

This chain connects TRBV2 to TRBJ2-7, with D possibly being TRBD2 (6 bases). The germline V gene has CDR1 SNHLY and CDR2 FYNNEI. This CDR3 spans 14 amino acids. Trimming stripped 8 bases from V and 3 bases from J, with 17 bases between. CDR3 sequence (DNA): TGTGCCAGCGCCGAGGGAGGTGGTGGCTACGAGCAGTACTTC. Translated: CASAEGGGGYEQYF.

J is TRBJ2-5 and V is TRBV5-6; possibly TRBD2 for D (6 bases). V was shortened by 0 bases and J by 2 bases, with 14 bases between the two germline ends. CDR1 is SGHDT and CDR2 is YYEEEE in the germline V gene. The CDR3 has 16 residues. The CDR3 protein is CASSLVPTAGQETQYF. The CDR3 coding sequence is TGTGCCAGCAGCTTGGTCCCGACGGCGGGACAAGAGACCCAGTACTTC.

The V gene is TRBV6-1, the J gene TRBJ1-5; no clear D. CDR3 length: 13 residues. Germline values: CDR1 MNHNS, CDR2 SASEGT. V dropped 2 bases and J dropped 1 base, with 3 bases sitting between them. The CDR3 region is CASSESSNQPQHF. The CDR3 bases are TGTGCCAGCAGTGAATCGAGCAATCAGCCCCAGCATTTT.

The chain combines TRBV27 with TRBJ1-4; the D gene is possibly TRBD1 (5 bases). Germline CDR1 MNHEY, CDR2 SMNVEV (reference sequence). The V end was cut by 5 bases, the J end by 7 bases, with 14 bases between. This CDR3 has 14 amino acids. The DNA for the CDR3 is TGTGCCAGCAGTCGGGGGGGTATTGGTGAAAAACTGTTTTTT. Translation gives CASSRGGIGEKLFF.

This chain connects TRBV10-2 to TRBJ2-5; 9 nucleotides align to TRBD2. V was clipped by 6 bases and J by 4 bases; unmatched bases: 18. From germline, CDR1 is WSHSY and CDR2 SAAADI. The CDR3 is 18 amino acids. Here the CDR3 reads CASRSSLEREEGPETQYF. CDR3 sequence (DNA): TGCGCCAGCAGGTCTTCATTAGAGCGGGAGGAGGGGCCAGAGACCCAGTACTTC.

The chain carries TRBV5-4 and TRBJ2-5, with TRBD2 matching over 12 bases. V was clipped by 4 bases and J by 1 base; unmatched bases: 5. The CDR3 covers 16 residues. CDR1 is SGHNT and CDR2 is YYREEE in the germline V gene (reference sequence). The CDR3 sequence: CASSLSLAGGQETQYF. CDR3 in DNA: TGTGCCAGCAGCCTGTCACTAGCGGGGGGCCAAGAGACCCAGTACTTC.

J is TRBJ1-6 and V is TRBV7-6; no clear D. Germline V gene data show CDR1 as SGHVS and CDR2 as FNYEAQ. V shed 0 bases and J shed 6 bases, with 9 bases lying between them. The CDR3 spans 15 residues. The CDR3 loop reads CASSLAAAPNSPLHF. For the CDR3, the DNA is TGTGCCAGCAGCTTAGCGGCGGCCCCTAATTCACCCCTCCACTTT. The whole variable domain, remainder taken from reference TRBV7-6 and TRBJ1-6, is GAGVSQSPRYKVTKRGQDVALRCDPISGHVSLYWYRQALGQGPEFLTYFNYEAQQDKSGLPNDRFSAERPEGSISTLTIQRTEQRDSAMYRCASSLAAAPNSPLHFGNGTRLTVT.

The rearrangement links TRBV7-9 to TRBJ2-1; no firm D call. Germline CDR1 is SEHNR and CDR2 is FQNEAQ (reference sequence). The CDR3 has 15 amino acids. V was trimmed by 3 bases and J by 4 bases, leaving 13 bases between them. CDR3 nucleotides: TGTGCCAGCAGCTTCGCACGACTTGGGTACAATGAGCAGTTCTTC. Protein sequence: CASSFARLGYNEQFF. Using reference TRBV7-9 and TRBJ2-1 for the parts outside the CDR3, the full variable domain is DTGVSQNPRHKITKRGQNVTFRCDPISEHNRLYWYRQTLGQGPEFLTYFQNEAQLEKSRLLSDRFSAERPKGSFSTLEIQRTEQGDSAMYLCASSFARLGYNEQFFGPGTRLTVL.

The chain employs TRBV5-4 and TRBJ1-5; D is possibly TRBD1 (6 bases). V gave up 3 bases and J gave up 4 bases, with 11 bases separating them. Germline CDR1 reads SGHNT; CDR2 reads YYREEE (reference sequence). This CDR3 is 14 amino acids long. The CDR3 spells CASSYGTPNQPQHF. For the CDR3, the DNA is TGTGCCAGCAGCTACGGGACACCTAATCAGCCCCAGCATTTT.

This clone was observed a single time. This rearrangement joins TRBV5-1 to TRBJ2-5; D possibly corresponds to TRBD1 (5 bases). Germline V gene data show CDR1 as SGHRS and CDR2 as YFSETQ. The V gene lost 5 bases and the J gene lost 4 bases, with 15 bases spanning the gap. The CDR3 is 14 amino acids. The CDR3 DNA sequence: TGCGCCAGCAGTAAGGGGCCCAACCCAGAGACCCAGTACTTC. Amino acid sequence: CASSKGPNPETQYF.

This chain uses TRBV7-9 with TRBJ2-5; no clear D. The J call may be incorrect, as the DNA end agrees better with TRBJ2-7. The CDR3 is made up of 12 amino acids. Germline assignment: CDR1 SEHNR and CDR2 FQNEAQ (reference sequence). The CDR3 sequence is CASSLVVYEQYF. The CDR3 DNA reads TGTGCCAGCAGCTTAGTCGTCTACGAGCAGTACTTC.

V gene TRBV9 combines with J gene TRBJ2-5; the D is unclear. Trimming took off 0 bases at V and 5 bases at J, with 14 bases between the two ends. This CDR3 spans 15 amino acids. CDR1 is SGDLS, CDR2 YYNGEE, per germline. The CDR3 reads CASSVGVAARETQYF. The CDR3, as DNA: TGTGCCAGCAGCGTAGGTGTTGCGGCCCGGGAGACCCAGTACTTC.

J is TRBJ2-5 and V is TRBV18; no clear D. Germline V gene sequence: CDR1 KGHSH, CDR2 LQKENI. The V gene lost 5 bases and the J gene lost 7 bases, with 11 bases spanning the gap. CDR3 length equals 12 residues. CDR3 in amino acids: CASSAPPGTQYF. The DNA of the CDR3 is TGTGCCAGCTCAGCCCCACCGGGGACCCAGTACTTC. Full variable domain (remainder filled in from reference TRBV18 and TRBJ2-5): NAGVMQNPRHLVRRRGQEARLRCSPMKGHSHVYWYRQLPEEGLKFMVYLQKENIIDESGMPKERFSAEFPKEGPSILRIQQVVRGDSAAYFCASSAPPGTQYFGPGTRLLVL.

The chain employs TRBV19 and TRBJ1-5; a weak D match, TRBD1 (5 bases). Trimming cost V 0 bases and J 4 bases, with 7 bases left between them. The CDR3 runs to 14 residues. CDR1 is LNHDA, CDR2 SQIVND, per germline (reference sequence). CDR3 bases: TGTGCCAGTAGTATAGAACGGGGGAATCAGCCCCAGCATTTT. The encoded protein is CASSIERGNQPQHF.

This clone has only a few counts. The chain recombines TRBV7-9 with TRBJ2-5; perhaps TRBD2 as D (6 bases). The J call may be mistaken, given a closer DNA end match to TRBJ2-7. The CDR3 runs 13 residues. Germline V gives CDR1 SEHNR, CDR2 FQNEAQ (reference sequence). The CDR3 region has the DNA TGTGCCAGCAGCTCCGGGACTCTATACGAGCAGTACTTC. Its translation is CASSSGTLYEQYF.

A remark on this clone: A read error may produce the germline difference seen at one junction end. The V and J genes are TRBV7-9 and TRBJ1-1, with a tentative D call TRBD1 (6 bases). CDR1 is SEHNR and CDR2 is FQNEAQ in the germline V gene (reference sequence). This CDR3 contains 12 residues. The CDR3 nucleotides read TGTTCCAGCAGCTCACAGGGTACTGAAGCTTTCTTT. Protein product: CSSSSQGTEAFF.